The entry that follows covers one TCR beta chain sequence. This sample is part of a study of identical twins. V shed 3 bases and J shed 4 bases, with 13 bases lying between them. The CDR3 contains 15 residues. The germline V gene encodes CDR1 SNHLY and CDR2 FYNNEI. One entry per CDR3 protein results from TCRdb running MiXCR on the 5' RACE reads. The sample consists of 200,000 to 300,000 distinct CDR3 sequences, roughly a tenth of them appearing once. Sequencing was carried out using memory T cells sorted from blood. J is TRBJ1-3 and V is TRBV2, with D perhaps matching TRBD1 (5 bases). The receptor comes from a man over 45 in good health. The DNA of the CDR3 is TGTGCCAGCAGTGATTGGGGGGAAACCGGAAACACCATATATTTT. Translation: CASSDWGETGNTIYF. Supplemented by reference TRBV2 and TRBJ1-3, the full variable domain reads EPEVTQTPSHQVTQMGQEVILRCVPISNHLYFYWYRQILGQKVEFLVSFYNNEISEKSEIFDDQFSVERPDGSNFTLKIRSTKLEDSAMYFCASSDWGETGNTIYFGEGSWLTVV.